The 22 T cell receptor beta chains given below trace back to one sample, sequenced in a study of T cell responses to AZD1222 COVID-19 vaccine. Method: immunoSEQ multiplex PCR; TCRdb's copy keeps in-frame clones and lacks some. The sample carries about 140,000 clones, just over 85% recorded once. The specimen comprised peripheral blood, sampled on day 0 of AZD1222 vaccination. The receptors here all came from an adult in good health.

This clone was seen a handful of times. The CDR3 loop reads CSVVFGYGYTF. CDR3 coding DNA: TGCAGCGTTGTTTTTGGCTATGGCTACACCTTC. The rearrangement uses TRBV29-1 and TRBJ1-2; D unclear. V was pared by 4 bases and J by 4 bases, with 7 bases between. The germline gives CDR1 SQVTM, CDR2 ANQGSEA. The CDR3 is 11 residues long.

The CDR3 is CASSPTGSIQYF. CDR3 DNA sequence: TGTGCCAGCAGCCCGACCGGGAGCATTCAGTACTTC. The chain links TRBV12-3 or TRBV12-4 to TRBJ2-4; TRBD2 is a possible D gene (6 bases). V dropped 6 bases and J dropped 9 bases, with 12 bases sitting between them. The CDR3 contains 12 residues.

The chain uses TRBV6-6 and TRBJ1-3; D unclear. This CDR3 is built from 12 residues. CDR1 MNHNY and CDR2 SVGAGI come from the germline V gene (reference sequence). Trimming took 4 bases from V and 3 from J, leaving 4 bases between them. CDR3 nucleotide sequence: TGTGCCAGCAGTTTGAATGGAAACACCATATATTTT. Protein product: CASSLNGNTIYF.

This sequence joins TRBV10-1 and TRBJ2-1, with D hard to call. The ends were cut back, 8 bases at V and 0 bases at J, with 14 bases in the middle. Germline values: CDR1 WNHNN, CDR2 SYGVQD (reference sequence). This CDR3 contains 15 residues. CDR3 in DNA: TGCGCCAGCTCTGACGGCCTCACCTCCTACAATGAGCAGTTCTTC. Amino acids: CASSDGLTSYNEQFF.

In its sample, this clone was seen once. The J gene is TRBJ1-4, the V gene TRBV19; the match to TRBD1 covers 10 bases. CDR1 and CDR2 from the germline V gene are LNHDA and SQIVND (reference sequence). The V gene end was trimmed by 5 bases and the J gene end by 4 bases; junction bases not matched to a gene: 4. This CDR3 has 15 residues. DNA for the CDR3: TGTGCCAGTAGTCGCCGGACAGGGGGTAATGAAAAACTGTTTTTT. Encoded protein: CASSRRTGGNEKLFF.

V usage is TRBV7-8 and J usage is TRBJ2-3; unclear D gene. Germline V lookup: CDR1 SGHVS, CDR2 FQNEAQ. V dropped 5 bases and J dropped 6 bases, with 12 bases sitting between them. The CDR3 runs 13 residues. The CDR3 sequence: CASSILSQDTQYF. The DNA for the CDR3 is TGTGCCAGCAGCATTCTCTCACAGGATACGCAGTATTTT.

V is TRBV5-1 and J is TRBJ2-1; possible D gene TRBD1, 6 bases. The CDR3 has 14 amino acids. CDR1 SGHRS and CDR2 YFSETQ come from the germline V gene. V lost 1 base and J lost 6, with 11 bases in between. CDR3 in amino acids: CASSLRTEVNEQFF. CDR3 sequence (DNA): TGCGCCAGCAGCTTGAGGACAGAGGTCAATGAGCAGTTCTTC.

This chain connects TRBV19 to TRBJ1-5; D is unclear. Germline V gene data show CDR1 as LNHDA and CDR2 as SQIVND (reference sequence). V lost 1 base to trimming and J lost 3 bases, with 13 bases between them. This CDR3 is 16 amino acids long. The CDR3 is CASSIGLREANQPQHF. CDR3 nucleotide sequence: TGTGCCAGTAGTATAGGGCTTAGGGAGGCCAATCAGCCCCAGCATTTT.

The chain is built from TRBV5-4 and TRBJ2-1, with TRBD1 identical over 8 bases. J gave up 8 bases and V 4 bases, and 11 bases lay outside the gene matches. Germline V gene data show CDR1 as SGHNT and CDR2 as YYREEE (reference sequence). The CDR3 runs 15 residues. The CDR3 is CASSTDRAEIDEQFF. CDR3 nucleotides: TGTGCCAGCAGCACGGACAGGGCGGAGATTGATGAGCAGTTCTTC.

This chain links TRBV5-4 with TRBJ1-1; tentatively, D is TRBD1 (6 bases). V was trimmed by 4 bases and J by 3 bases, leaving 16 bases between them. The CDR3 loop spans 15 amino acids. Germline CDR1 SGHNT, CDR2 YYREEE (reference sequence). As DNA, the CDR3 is TGTGCCAGCAGCGAACAGGGTTTACCCGACACTGAAGCTTTCTTT. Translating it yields CASSEQGLPDTEAFF.

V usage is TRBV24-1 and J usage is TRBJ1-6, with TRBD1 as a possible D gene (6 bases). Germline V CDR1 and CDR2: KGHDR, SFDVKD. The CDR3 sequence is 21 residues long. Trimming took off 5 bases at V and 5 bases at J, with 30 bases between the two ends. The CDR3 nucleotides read TGTGCCACCAGTGCTCCATCGGGGCCCCCCTACAGGGAGTCGGATAATTCACCCCTCCACTTT. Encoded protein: CATSAPSGPPYRESDNSPLHF.

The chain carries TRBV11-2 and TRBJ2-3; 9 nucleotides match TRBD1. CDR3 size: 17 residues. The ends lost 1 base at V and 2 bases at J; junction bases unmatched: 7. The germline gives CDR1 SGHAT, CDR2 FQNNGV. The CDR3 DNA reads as TGTGCCAGCAGCTTAGGATTAGGGACAGGGTCCACAGATACGCAGTATTTT. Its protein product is CASSLGLGTGSTDTQYF. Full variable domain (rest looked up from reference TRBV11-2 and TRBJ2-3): EAGVAQSPRYKIIEKRQSVAFWCNPISGHATLYWYQQILGQGPKLLIQFQNNGVVDDSQLPKDRFSAERLKGVDSTLKIQPAKLEDSAVYLCASSLGLGTGSTDTQYFGPGTRLTVL.

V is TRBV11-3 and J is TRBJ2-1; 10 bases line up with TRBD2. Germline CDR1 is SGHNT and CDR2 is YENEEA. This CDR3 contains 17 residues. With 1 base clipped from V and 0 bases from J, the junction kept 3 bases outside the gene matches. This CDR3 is CASSLGVAGGSYNEQFF. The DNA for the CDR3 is TGTGCCAGCAGCTTAGGAGTAGCGGGAGGCTCCTACAATGAGCAGTTCTTC.

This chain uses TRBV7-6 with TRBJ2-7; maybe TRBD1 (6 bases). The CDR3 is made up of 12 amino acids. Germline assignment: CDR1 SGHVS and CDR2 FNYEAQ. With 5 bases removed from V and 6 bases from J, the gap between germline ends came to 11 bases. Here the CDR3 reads CASSQGRSEQYF. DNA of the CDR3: TGTGCCAGCAGCCAGGGGAGATCCGAGCAGTACTTC.

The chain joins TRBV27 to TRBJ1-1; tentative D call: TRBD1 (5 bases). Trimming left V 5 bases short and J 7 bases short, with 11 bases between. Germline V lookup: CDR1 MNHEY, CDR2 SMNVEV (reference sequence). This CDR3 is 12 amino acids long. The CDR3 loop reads CASSSRANEAFF. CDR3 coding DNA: TGTGCCAGCAGTAGCAGGGCGAATGAAGCTTTCTTT.

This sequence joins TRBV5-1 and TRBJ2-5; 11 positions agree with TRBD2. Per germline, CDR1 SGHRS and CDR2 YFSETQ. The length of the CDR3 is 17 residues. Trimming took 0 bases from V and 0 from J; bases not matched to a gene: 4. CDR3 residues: CASSLGLTSGNQETQYF. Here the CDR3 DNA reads TGCGCCAGCAGCTTGGGCCTGACTAGCGGGAACCAAGAGACCCAGTACTTC.

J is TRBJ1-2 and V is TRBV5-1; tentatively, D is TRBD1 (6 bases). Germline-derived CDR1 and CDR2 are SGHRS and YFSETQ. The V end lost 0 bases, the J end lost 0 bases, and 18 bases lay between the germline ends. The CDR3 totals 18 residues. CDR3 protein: CASSLGRKPDSANYGYTF. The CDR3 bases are TGCGCCAGCAGCTTGGGAAGGAAGCCGGACAGCGCTAACTATGGCTACACCTTC.

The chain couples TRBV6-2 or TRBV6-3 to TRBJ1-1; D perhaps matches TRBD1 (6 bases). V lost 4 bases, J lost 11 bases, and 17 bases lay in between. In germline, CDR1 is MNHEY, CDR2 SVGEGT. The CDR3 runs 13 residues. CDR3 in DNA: TGTGCCAGCAGTTGGACAGAGCCAATGTTTGCTTTCTTT. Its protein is CASSWTEPMFAFF.

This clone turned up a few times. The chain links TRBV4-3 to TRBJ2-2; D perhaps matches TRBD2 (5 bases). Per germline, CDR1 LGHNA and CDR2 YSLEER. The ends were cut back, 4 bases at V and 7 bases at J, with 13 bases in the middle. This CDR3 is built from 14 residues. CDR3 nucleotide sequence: TGCGCCAGCAGCCTCCGGACTCTTCACGGGGAGCTGTTTTTT. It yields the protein CASSLRTLHGELFF.

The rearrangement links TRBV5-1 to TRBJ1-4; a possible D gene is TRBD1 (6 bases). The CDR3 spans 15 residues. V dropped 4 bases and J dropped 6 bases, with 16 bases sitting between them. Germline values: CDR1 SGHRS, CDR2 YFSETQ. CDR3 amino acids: CASSRQQGSDEKLFF. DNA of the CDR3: TGCGCCAGCAGCAGACAACAGGGTTCGGATGAAAAACTGTTTTTT.

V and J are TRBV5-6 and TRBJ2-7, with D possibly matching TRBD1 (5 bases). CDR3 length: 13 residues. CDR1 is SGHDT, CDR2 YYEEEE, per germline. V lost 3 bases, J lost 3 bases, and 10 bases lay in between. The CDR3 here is CASSWGELYEQYF. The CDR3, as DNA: TGTGCCAGCAGCTGGGGCGAGCTCTACGAGCAGTACTTC.

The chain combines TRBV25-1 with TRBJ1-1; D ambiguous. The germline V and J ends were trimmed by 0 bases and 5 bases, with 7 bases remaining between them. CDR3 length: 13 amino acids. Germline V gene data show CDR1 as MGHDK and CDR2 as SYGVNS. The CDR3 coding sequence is TGTGCCAGCAGTGAATATCCCGGGACTGAAGCTTTCTTT. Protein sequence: CASSEYPGTEAFF.